The present T cell receptor (beta chain) was sequenced within a study of blood T cell repertoires in COVID-19. Whole-study context: PBMCs, B-cell-depleted T cells, or T cells were the source of the cDNA or gDNA that made up the material.

As handled by the study authors: It was from reference gene primer amplification that nucleated cell counts were estimated. Sequencing was performed with immunoSEQ multiplex PCR; in TCRdb, only in-frame clones are kept and a portion is missing. V, J and clone size derive from that table, while D and trimming were established from the DNA sequence. The sample records about 320,000 clones, 85% being singletons. This clone appeared a single time. The V end lost 0 bases, the J end lost 6 bases, and 9 bases lay between the germline ends. CDR3 size: 12 residues. Germline V lookup: CDR1 GTSNPN, CDR2 SVGIG (reference sequence). Cohorts were determined from participant-reported clinical history. The study recruited exposed participants who had met a COVID-19 case within 2 weeks before entry.

Sequencing used PBMCs or T cells enriched from blood (not recorded which). V and J are TRBV30 and TRBJ2-7, with D possibly TRBD1 on 6 matching bases. This clonotype originated in a young woman who had been exposed to COVID-19. CDR3 sequence (DNA): TGTGCCTGGAGTGTTTCAGGGGTCGAGCAGTACTTC. Residues: CAWSVSGVEQYF.